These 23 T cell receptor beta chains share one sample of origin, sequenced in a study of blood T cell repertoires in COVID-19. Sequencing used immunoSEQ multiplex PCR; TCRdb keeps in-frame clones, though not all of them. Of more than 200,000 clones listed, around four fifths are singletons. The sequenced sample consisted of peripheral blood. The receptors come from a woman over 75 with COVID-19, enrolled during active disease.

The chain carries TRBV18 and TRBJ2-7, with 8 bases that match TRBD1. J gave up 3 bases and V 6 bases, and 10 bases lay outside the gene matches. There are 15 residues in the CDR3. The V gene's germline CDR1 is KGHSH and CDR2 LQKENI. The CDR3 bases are TGTGCCAGCTCTCCTGGACAGGGACAATTCTACGAGCAGTACTTC. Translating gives CASSPGQGQFYEQYF.

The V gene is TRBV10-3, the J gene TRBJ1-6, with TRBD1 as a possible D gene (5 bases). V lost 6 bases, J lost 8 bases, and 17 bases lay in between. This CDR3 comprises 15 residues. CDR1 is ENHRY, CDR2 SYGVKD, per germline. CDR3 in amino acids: CAIRRGSAGDSPLHF. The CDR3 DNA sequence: TGTGCCATCAGAAGGGGTTCCGCAGGAGATTCACCCCTCCACTTT.

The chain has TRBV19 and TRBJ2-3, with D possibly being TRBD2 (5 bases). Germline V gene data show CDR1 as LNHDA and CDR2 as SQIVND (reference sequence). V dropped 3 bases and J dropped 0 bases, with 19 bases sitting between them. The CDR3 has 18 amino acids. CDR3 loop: CASSIRGGPGYSTDTQYF. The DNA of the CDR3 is TGTGCCAGTAGTATCCGGGGTGGCCCAGGATATAGCACAGATACGCAGTATTTT.

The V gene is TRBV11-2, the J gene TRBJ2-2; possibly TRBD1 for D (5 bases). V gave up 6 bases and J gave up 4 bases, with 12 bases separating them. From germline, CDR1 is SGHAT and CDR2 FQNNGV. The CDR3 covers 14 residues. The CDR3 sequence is CASRQAWGTGELFF. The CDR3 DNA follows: TGTGCCAGCAGACAGGCGTGGGGCACCGGGGAGCTGTTTTTT.

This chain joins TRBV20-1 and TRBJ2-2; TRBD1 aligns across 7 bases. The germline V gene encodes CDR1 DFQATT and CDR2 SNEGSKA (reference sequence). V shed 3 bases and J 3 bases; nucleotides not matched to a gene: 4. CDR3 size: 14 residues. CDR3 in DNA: TGCAGTGCTAGTCGGGGACAGTACACCGGGGAGCTGTTTTTT. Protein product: CSASRGQYTGELFF.

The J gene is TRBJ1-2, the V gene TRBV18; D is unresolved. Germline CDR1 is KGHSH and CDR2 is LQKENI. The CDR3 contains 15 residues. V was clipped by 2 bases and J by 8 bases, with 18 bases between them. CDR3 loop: CASSPISAELPGYTF. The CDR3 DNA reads TGTGCCAGCTCACCAATAAGTGCCGAGCTGCCCGGCTACACCTTC.

CDR3 DNA: TGTGCCAGCAGCCCCGAGGGGACCCAGTACTTC. This sequence encodes CASSPEGTQYF. The rearrangement uses TRBV11-2 and TRBJ2-5, with D perhaps matching TRBD2 (5 bases). Germline V gene data show CDR1 as SGHAT and CDR2 as FQNNGV. The CDR3 length is 11 residues. V was cut by 5 bases and J by 7 bases, with 8 bases left in between. Supplemented by reference TRBV11-2 and TRBJ2-5, the full variable domain reads EAGVAQSPRYKIIEKRQSVAFWCNPISGHATLYWYQQILGQGPKLLIQFQNNGVVDDSQLPKDRFSAERLKGVDSTLKIQPAKLEDSAVYLCASSPEGTQYFGPGTRLLVL.

CDR3 bases: TGCGCCAGCAGCTCGTATCCGGGACTAGCGGGGGGGCTCTACAATGAGCAGTTCTTC. Protein sequence: CASSSYPGLAGGLYNEQFF. The V and J genes are TRBV5-1 and TRBJ2-1, with 16 bases lining up with TRBD2. The CDR3 runs 19 residues. J lost 3 bases, V lost 3 bases, and 9 bases had no gene match. Germline V lookup: CDR1 SGHRS, CDR2 YFSETQ.

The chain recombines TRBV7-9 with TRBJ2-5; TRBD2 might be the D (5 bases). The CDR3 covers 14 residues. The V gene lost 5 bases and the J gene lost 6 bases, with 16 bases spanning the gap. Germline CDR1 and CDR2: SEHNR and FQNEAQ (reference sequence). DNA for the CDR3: TGTGCCAGCAGCCCCGAAGAGGGCGTGAAGACCCAGTACTTC. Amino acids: CASSPEEGVKTQYF.

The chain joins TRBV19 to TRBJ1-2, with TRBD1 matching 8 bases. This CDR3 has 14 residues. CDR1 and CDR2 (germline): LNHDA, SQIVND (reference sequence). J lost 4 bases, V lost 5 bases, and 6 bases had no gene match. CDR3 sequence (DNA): TGTGCCAGTAGTCCCCGGACAGGGCTCTATGGCTACACCTTC. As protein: CASSPRTGLYGYTF.

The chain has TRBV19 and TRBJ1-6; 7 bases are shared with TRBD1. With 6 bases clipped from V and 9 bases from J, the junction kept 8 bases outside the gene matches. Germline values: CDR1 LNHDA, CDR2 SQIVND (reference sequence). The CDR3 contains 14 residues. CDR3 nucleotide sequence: TGTGCCAGTAGGGAAACAGGGGTAGGTTCACCCCTCCACTTT. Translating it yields CASRETGVGSPLHF. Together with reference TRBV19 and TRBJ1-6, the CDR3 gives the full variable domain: DGGITQSPKYLFRKEGQNVTLSCEQNLNHDAMYWYRQDPGQGLRLIYYSQIVNDFQKGDIAEGYSVSREKKESFPLTVTSAQKNPTAFYLCASRETGVGSPLHFGNGTRLTVT.

The CDR3 loop is CASSITGTEWNIQYF. In DNA, the CDR3 is TGTGCCAGTAGTATTACCGGGACAGAGTGGAACATTCAGTACTTC. The chain joins TRBV19 to TRBJ2-4; 7 bases are shared with TRBD1. CDR3 length equals 15 residues. Germline assignment: CDR1 LNHDA and CDR2 SQIVND (reference sequence). V lost 3 bases to trimming and J lost 7 bases; unmatched junction nucleotides: 9.

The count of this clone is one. CDR3 residues: CAWNGLVNYGYTF. The CDR3 nucleotides read TGTGCCTGGAACGGGTTAGTAAACTATGGCTACACCTTC. The chain carries TRBV30 and TRBJ1-2; D gene uncertain. Germline V gene data show CDR1 as GTSNPN and CDR2 as SVGIG (reference sequence). Trimming took 4 bases from V and 2 from J, leaving 11 bases between them. The CDR3 is made up of 13 amino acids.

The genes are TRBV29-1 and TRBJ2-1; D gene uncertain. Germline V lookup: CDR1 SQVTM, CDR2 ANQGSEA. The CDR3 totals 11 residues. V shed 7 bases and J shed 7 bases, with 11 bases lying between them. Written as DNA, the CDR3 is TGCAGCGGCCTGGCGCGGAATGAGCAGTTCTTC. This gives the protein CSGLARNEQFF.

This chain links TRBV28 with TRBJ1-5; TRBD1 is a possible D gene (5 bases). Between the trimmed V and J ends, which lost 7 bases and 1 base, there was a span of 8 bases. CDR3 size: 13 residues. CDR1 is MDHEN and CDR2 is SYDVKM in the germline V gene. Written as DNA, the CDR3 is TGTGCCAGCACCAGACAGAGCAATCAGCCCCAGCATTTT. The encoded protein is CASTRQSNQPQHF.

The CDR3 is CASSHLRVGNTIYF. CDR3 bases: TGTGCCAGCAGTCATCTCCGGGTGGGAAACACCATATATTTT. The V call is TRBV28, the J call TRBJ1-3; D unresolved. V lost 5 bases and J 4 bases, leaving 12 bases between the germline ends. This CDR3 contains 14 residues. Germline-derived CDR1 and CDR2 are MDHEN and SYDVKM.

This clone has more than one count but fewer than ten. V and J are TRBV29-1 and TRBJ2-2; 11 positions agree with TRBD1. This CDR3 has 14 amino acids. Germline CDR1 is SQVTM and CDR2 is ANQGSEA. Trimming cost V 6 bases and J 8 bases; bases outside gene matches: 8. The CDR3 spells CSVGQGVLGGELFF. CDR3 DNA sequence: TGCAGCGTGGGACAGGGGGTATTAGGTGGGGAGCTGTTTTTT.

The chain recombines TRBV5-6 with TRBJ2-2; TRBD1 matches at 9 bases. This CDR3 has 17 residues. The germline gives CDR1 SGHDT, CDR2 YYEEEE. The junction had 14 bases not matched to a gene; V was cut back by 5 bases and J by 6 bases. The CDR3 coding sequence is TGTGCCAGCAGGTCCGGACAGGGGACTTTCAACGCCGGGGAGCTGTTTTTT. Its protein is CASRSGQGTFNAGELFF.

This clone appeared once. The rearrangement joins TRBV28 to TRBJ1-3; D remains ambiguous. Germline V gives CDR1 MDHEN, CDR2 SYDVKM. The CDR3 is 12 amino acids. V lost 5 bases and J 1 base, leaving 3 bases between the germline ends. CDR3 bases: TGTGCCAGCAGTGAGTCTGGAAACACCATATATTTT. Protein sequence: CASSESGNTIYF.

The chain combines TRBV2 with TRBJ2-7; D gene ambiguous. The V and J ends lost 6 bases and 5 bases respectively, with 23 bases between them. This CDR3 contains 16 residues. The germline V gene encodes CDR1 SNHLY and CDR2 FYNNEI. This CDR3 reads CASRYNSYPPSNEQYF. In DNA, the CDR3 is TGTGCCAGCAGATACAACAGCTACCCTCCGTCCAACGAGCAGTACTTC.

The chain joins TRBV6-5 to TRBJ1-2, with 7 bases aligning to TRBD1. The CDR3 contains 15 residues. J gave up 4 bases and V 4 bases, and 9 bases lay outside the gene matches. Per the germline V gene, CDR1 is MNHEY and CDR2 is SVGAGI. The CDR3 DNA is TGTGCCAGCAGTTCTCGACAGGGATTTTTCTATGGCTACACCTTC. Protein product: CASSSRQGFFYGYTF.

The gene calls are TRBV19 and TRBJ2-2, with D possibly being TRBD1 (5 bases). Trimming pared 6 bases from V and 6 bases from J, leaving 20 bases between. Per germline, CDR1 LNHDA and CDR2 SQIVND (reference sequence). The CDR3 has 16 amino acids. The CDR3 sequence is CASSPGRTFGSGELFF. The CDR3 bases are TGTGCCAGTAGCCCAGGTCGGACATTTGGATCCGGGGAGCTGTTTTTT. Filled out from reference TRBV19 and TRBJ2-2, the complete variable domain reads DGGITQSPKYLFRKEGQNVTLSCEQNLNHDAMYWYRQDPGQGLRLIYYSQIVNDFQKGDIAEGYSVSREKKESFPLTVTSAQKNPTAFYLCASSPGRTFGSGELFFGEGSRLTVL.

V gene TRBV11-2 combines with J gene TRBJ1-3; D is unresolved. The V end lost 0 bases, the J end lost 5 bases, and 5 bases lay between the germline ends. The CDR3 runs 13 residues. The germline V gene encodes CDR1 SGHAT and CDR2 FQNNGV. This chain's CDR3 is CASSLEQRNTIYF. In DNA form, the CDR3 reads TGTGCCAGCAGCTTAGAACAGCGAAACACCATATATTTT.